A selection of T cell receptor beta chains follows, all from one sample in a study of cytomegalovirus exposure and HLA in healthy donors. Assay used: immunoSEQ multiplex PCR; TCRdb lists only in-frame clones, some missing. The data contain 160,000 or so clones, over 70% of them singletons. Sequenced material: PBMCs. Every receptor here comes from a young man in good health and CMV-seropositive. Each CDR3 is given with its conserved first and last residue. Fields, in order: V gene, D gene, clone size, J gene, CDR3 DNA, CDR3 protein. A D gene is named only where the DNA matches it firmly. Expanded clones get a size class; other rows say once, few or many, or leave the size out.

TRBV4-2	NA	NA	TRBJ1-1	TGTGCCAGCAGCCAATTTGAGGCGGGTGGGGCTTTCTTT	CASSQFEAGGAFF
TRBV7-2	NA	few	TRBJ1-5	TGTGCCAGCAGCTTTTCGGGTGGACAGCCCCAGCATTTT	CASSFSGGQPQHF
TRBV4-3	TRBD1	NA	TRBJ1-6	TGCGCCAGCAGCCAAGAGGTTGGACAGGGTAGGTCACCCCTCCACTTT	CASSQEVGQGRSPLHF
TRBV4-2	NA	NA	TRBJ2-7	TGTGCCAGCAGCCAAGACAGGCAGCATTCCTACGAGCAGTACTTC	CASSQDRQHSYEQYF
TRBV7-2	TRBD1	NA	TRBJ1-2	TGTGCCAGCAGCTTAGCGCCGGGACAGGGTTCTGGCTACACCTTC	CASSLAPGQGSGYTF
TRBV6-6	NA	NA	TRBJ1-3	TGTGCCAGCGGAAGACAGAACTCTGGAAACACCATATATTTT	CASGRQNSGNTIYF
TRBV7-5	NA	NA	TRBJ1-1	TGTGTCAGAAGCTTAGGGGGGCTTAGGAGGACTGAAGCTTTCTTT	CVRSLGGLRRTEAFF
TRBV6-4	NA	NA	TRBJ2-2	TGTGCCAGCAGTGACTTCGGGGGTACCGGGGAGCTGTTTTTT	CASSDFGGTGELFF
TRBV6-4	TRBD1	NA	TRBJ1-2	TGTGCCAGCAGTCCAAGGGACAGGGTGGGCGGCGGTGGCTACACCTTC	CASSPRDRVGGGGYTF
TRBV7-3	NA	NA	TRBJ1-1	TGTGCCAGCAGCTTAACGGGGTCGGGGACTGAAGCTTTCTTT	CASSLTGSGTEAFF
TRBV11-2	TRBD1	NA	TRBJ1-3	TGTGCCAGCAGCGTAATGGGACAGTTGTCTGGAAACACCATATATTTT	CASSVMGQLSGNTIYF
TRBV25-1	TRBD2	NA	TRBJ2-5	TGTGCCAGCAGTGATTGGACTAGCCCTCAAGAGACCCAGTACTTC	CASSDWTSPQETQYF
TRBV5-4	NA	NA	TRBJ2-2	TGTGCCAGCAGAAGGGAAGGGTCGGGGACCGGGGAGCTGTTTTTT	CASRREGSGTGELFF
TRBV7-2	TRBD2	NA	TRBJ2-7	TGTGCCAGCAGCTTATTCGCTAGCGGGGACGTCCTTTCCTACGAGCAGTACTTC	CASSLFASGDVLSYEQYF
TRBV7-9	TRBD2	NA	TRBJ2-7	TGTGCCAGCAGCTTAACTCGTGACCCCAGCGGGAGGCTCGAGCAGTACTTC	CASSLTRDPSGRLEQYF
TRBV7-9	NA	NA	TRBJ1-1	TGTGCCAGCAGCTATGACACACTGAACACTGAAGCTTTCTTT	CASSYDTLNTEAFF
TRBV14	NA	NA	TRBJ1-3	TGTGCCAGCAGCCAAGATCTGCAGTACTCTGGAAACACCATATATTTT	CASSQDLQYSGNTIYF
TRBV4-1	NA	once	TRBJ1-1	TGCGCCAGCAGCCCGGGGAGTTATGCCACTGAAGCTTTCTTT	CASSPGSYATEAFF
TRBV19	TRBD2	NA	TRBJ2-7	TGTGCCAGTAGTTCTAGCGGATACGAGCAGTACTTC	CASSSSGYEQYF
TRBV7-9	NA	NA	TRBJ1-6	TGTGCCAGCAGCTTAGGGGGGGAATCACCCCTCCACTTT	CASSLGGESPLHF
TRBV7-6	NA	NA	TRBJ1-1	TGTGCCAGCAGCTTACGTACAGGAGCGAACACTGAAGCTTTCTTT	CASSLRTGANTEAFF
TRBV15	NA	NA	TRBJ1-1	TGTGCCACCAGCAGAGGGGGGCGAACTGAAGCTTTCTTT	CATSRGGRTEAFF
TRBV7-2	NA	NA	TRBJ2-7	TGTGCCAGCAGCTTAGAGTCTCTAGGAAAGCCCGCCGACGAGCAGTACTTC	CASSLESLGKPADEQYF
TRBV18	TRBD2	NA	TRBJ2-2	TGTGCCAGCTCACCACTAAACAGCGGGGGGACCGGGGAGCTGTTTTTT	CASSPLNSGGTGELFF
TRBV7-9	NA	NA	TRBJ2-1	TGTGCCAGCAGCCGTAATTCGGGTAGCTCCTACAATGAGCAGTTCTTC	CASSRNSGSSYNEQFF
TRBV19	NA	NA	TRBJ1-5	TGTGCCAGTAGTATCCCGACAGCATATAGCAATCAGCCCCAGCATTTT	CASSIPTAYSNQPQHF
TRBV25-1	TRBD1	NA	TRBJ1-4	TGTGCCAGCAGTGAATGGGGCAGGGGGCGAGAAAAACTGTTTTTT	CASSEWGRGREKLFF
TRBV9	TRBD1	NA	TRBJ1-6	TGTGCCAGCAGCGCATCGGGACAGTATTCACCCCTCCACTTT	CASSASGQYSPLHF
TRBV9	NA	NA	TRBJ1-6	TGTGCCAGCAGCGTAGACGGGAGCTCCTATAATTCACCCCTCCACTTT	CASSVDGSSYNSPLHF
TRBV11-3	TRBD2	NA	TRBJ2-3	TGTGCCAGCAGCTTAGATACCGGGGGGAGGGTGACAGATACGCAGTATTTT	CASSLDTGGRVTDTQYF
TRBV9	NA	NA	TRBJ2-3	TGTGCCAGCAGCGTAGAGAAACTCTCGGATACGCAGTATTTT	CASSVEKLSDTQYF
TRBV7-9	NA	NA	TRBJ2-2	TGTGCCAGCAGCTCCCGTCACCGCGCTAACACCGGGGAGCTGTTTTTT	CASSSRHRANTGELFF
TRBV7-8	NA	NA	TRBJ1-1	TGTGCCAGCAGCTTAGGTACGCCCGCGGTGAACACTGAAGCTTTCTTT	CASSLGTPAVNTEAFF
TRBV6-5	NA	NA	TRBJ1-1	TGTGCCAGCAGTTGGGGACATCTAGGGCTGAACACTGAAGCTTTCTTT	CASSWGHLGLNTEAFF
TRBV5-4	NA	NA	TRBJ2-7	TGTGCCAGCAGCTCTGACAGTTATAGCTACGAGCAGTACTTC	CASSSDSYSYEQYF
TRBV4-2	NA	NA	TRBJ2-1	TGTGCCAGCAGCCGAGACATTCGGGATGAGCAGTTCTTC	CASSRDIRDEQFF
TRBV18	NA	NA	TRBJ1-5	TGTGCCAGCTCACCATTAGACAGGAATCAGCCCCAGCATTTT	CASSPLDRNQPQHF
TRBV5-8	NA	NA	TRBJ1-1	TGTGCCAGCAGATTGGAGGGAGTGAACACTGAAGCTTTCTTT	CASRLEGVNTEAFF
TRBV7-9	TRBD1	NA	TRBJ2-7	TGTGCCAGCAGCTTACCCGGGACAGGGGTTCGCGAGCAGTACTTC	CASSLPGTGVREQYF
TRBV19	NA	NA	TRBJ2-5	TGTGCCAGTAGTGAGGGCCAAGAGACCCAGTACTTC	CASSEGQETQYF
TRBV6-5	NA	NA	TRBJ2-7	TGTGCCAGCAGTTACAAGGGGGTGACCTACGAGCAGTACTTC	CASSYKGVTYEQYF
TRBV7-2	NA	NA	TRBJ2-7	TGTGCCAGCAGCGAGAGAGGGACAAAAGCCTACGAGCAGTACTTC	CASSERGTKAYEQYF
TRBV6-6	TRBD1	NA	TRBJ2-7	TGTGCCAGCAGTTGGGGGACAGGGAGGACCGAGCAGTACTTC	CASSWGTGRTEQYF
TRBV18	NA	NA	TRBJ1-4	TGTGCCAGCTCAACCAACTTCCCAGGCTTTAATGAAAAACTGTTTTTT	CASSTNFPGFNEKLFF
TRBV30	TRBD1	NA	TRBJ1-6	TGTGCCTGGAGTGTGATCCAGGGGGCGAGTTCACCCCTCCACTTT	CAWSVIQGASSPLHF
TRBV6-6	TRBD1	NA	TRBJ2-5	TGTGCCAGCAGTCCCCCGAACGGACAGGGTCGAGAGACCCAGTACTTC	CASSPPNGQGRETQYF
TRBV5-8	NA	NA	TRBJ2-6	TGTGCCAGCAGCTTGGCTCTGTACACCTCTGGGGCCAACGGCCTGACTTTC	CASSLALYTSGANGLTF
TRBV5-6	TRBD1	NA	TRBJ1-5	TGTGCCAGCAGCCGGACAGGGAATCAGCCCCAGCATTTT	CASSRTGNQPQHF
TRBV9	NA	NA	TRBJ2-1	TGTGCCAGCAGCGTAGCTAATGGTCCGTGGAATGAGCAGTTCTTC	CASSVANGPWNEQFF
TRBV5-6	NA	NA	TRBJ1-1	TGTGCCAGCAGCTCGGACAGCCCGGGTGAAGCTTTCTTT	CASSSDSPGEAFF
TRBV28	NA	few	TRBJ2-7	TGTGCCAGGAGGATGGCGGCATACGAGCAGTACTTC	CARRMAAYEQYF
TRBV2	NA	NA	TRBJ1-1	TGTGCCAGCAGTGAAATGCGCCAGGTTAACACTGAAGCTCTCTTT	CASSEMRQVNTEALF
TRBV11-2	TRBD1	NA	TRBJ2-5	TGTGCCAGCACCAAACGGACAGGGCTGGAGACCCAGTACTTC	CASTKRTGLETQYF
TRBV5-1	TRBD1	NA	TRBJ1-2	TGCGCCAGCACCGACAGGGGAGGAGATGGCTACACCTTC	CASTDRGGDGYTF
TRBV25-1	TRBD2	NA	TRBJ2-7	TGTGCCAGCCGTCCCGGACTAGCGGGAGTATACGAGCAGTACTTC	CASRPGLAGVYEQYF
TRBV6-5	NA	NA	TRBJ2-5	TGTGCCAGCAGTTCATCCGGGACCCAGTACTTC	CASSSSGTQYF
TRBV19	NA	NA	TRBJ2-3	TGTGCCAGTAGTATAGCGGGAGCGGTCGATACGCAGTATTTT	CASSIAGAVDTQYF